This T cell receptor (beta chain) came from a study of shared T cell receptors in the human thymus. Germline values: CDR1 SGHTA, CDR2 FQGNSA. The CDR3 is made up of 16 amino acids. V lost 6 bases, J lost 5 bases, and 15 bases stayed unmatched. This clone occurred once. Clones were sequenced by immunoSEQ multiplex PCR, and TCRdb holds only the in-frame ones, with some missing. This table has hundreds of thousands of clones, around 89% appearing once. The same data also went into a second study, on human thymus T cells.

This clonotype originated in a boy in the first two years of life with a congenital heart defect. The V and J genes are TRBV7-2 and TRBJ2-5, with 7 bases that match TRBD2. The specimen sequenced was thymocytes. CDR3 protein: CASRGLEAGYGETQYF. The CDR3 region has the DNA TGTGCCAGCAGAGGGTTAGAAGCGGGATACGGGGAGACCCAGTACTTC.